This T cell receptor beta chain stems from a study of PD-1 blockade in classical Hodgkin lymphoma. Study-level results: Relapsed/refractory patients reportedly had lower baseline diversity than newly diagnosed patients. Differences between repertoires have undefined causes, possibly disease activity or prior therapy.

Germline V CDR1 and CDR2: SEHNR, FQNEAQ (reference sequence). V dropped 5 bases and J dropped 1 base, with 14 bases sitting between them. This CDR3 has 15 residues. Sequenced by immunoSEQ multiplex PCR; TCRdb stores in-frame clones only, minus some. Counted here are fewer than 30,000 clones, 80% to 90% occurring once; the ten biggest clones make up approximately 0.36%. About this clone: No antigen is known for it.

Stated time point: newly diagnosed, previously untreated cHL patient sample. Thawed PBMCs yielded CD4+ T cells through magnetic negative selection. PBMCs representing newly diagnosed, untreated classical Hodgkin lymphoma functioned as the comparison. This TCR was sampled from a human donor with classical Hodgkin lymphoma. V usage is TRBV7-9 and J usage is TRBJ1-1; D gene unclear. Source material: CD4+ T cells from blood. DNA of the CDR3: TGTGCCAGCAGCCCCCCCGAGGGCGGGAACACTGAAGCTTTCTTT. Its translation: CASSPPEGGNTEAFF.